These 21 T cell receptor beta chains came from one sample sequenced in a study of blood T cells in healthy people across ages. For the second PCR, which ran for 7 to 11 cycles, a sample-barcoded 5' primer and a J-beta primer mix were used. TCRdb redid the calling of the 5' RACE reads with MiXCR, one entry per CDR3 protein. The table has under 1,100,000 distinct CDR3 sequences, approximately 26% seen once; the top ten hold 0.65% to 0.75%. This sample was also put to use in a study of T cells of mothers and their children.

Sequenced sample: blood. These receptors all come from a girl between 2 and 10 years old in good health.

The chain couples TRBV7-2 to TRBJ2-1; no clear D gene. With 5 bases removed from V and 12 bases from J, the gap between germline ends came to 17 bases. Germline V gives CDR1 SGHTA, CDR2 FQGNSA. The CDR3 runs to 13 residues. The CDR3 loop reads CASSISMETWQFF. The CDR3 bases are TGTGCCAGCAGCATAAGTATGGAGACCTGGCAGTTCTTC.

This clonotype was picked up a small number of times. This chain joins TRBV12-3 or TRBV12-4 and TRBJ2-1; the D is unclear. Trimming stripped 3 bases from V and 8 bases from J, with 8 bases between. The CDR3 is 12 residues long. The CDR3 loop is CASSFTEDEQFF. DNA for the CDR3: TGTGCCAGCAGTTTTACCGAGGATGAGCAGTTCTTC.

This rearrangement joins TRBV4-2 to TRBJ2-3, with TRBD2 matching 8 bases. CDR1 is LGHNA and CDR2 is YNFKEQ in the germline V gene. The length of the CDR3 is 15 residues. Losses at the gene ends were 4 bases for V and 2 bases for J; bases not matched to a gene: 5. The CDR3 nucleotides are TGTGCCAGCAGCCTCAAGCGGGAGAACACAGATACGCAGTATTTT. This encodes CASSLKRENTDTQYF.

The chain is built from TRBV4-1 and TRBJ2-1; 7 bases map to TRBD2. This CDR3 is 15 amino acids long. Germline CDR1 and CDR2: MGHRA and YSYEKL. With 7 bases clipped from V and 9 bases from J, the junction kept 15 bases outside the gene matches. CDR3 in amino acids: CASTSSGGLGSEQFF. CDR3 DNA: TGCGCCAGCACCTCCTCCGGAGGACTAGGCAGTGAGCAGTTCTTC.

V usage is TRBV4-1 and J usage is TRBJ1-5; tentatively, D is TRBD1 (6 bases). The V and J ends lost 6 bases and 3 bases respectively, with 12 bases between them. Per the germline V gene, CDR1 is MGHRA and CDR2 is YSYEKL. The CDR3 is 14 amino acids. In nucleotides, the CDR3 is TGCGCCAGCAGAAAGACAGGACTCAATCAGCCCCAGCATTTT. Its protein product is CASRKTGLNQPQHF.

The chain is built from TRBV14 and TRBJ2-3; D gene ambiguous. The J call may be faulty, since TRBJ1-5 better matches the DNA end. The CDR3 length is 13 residues. Germline V gives CDR1 SGHDN, CDR2 FVKESK. CDR3 bases: TGTGCCAGCAGCCAAGACCCCACAGATACGCAGCATTTT. Translation gives CASSQDPTDTQHF.

The chain has TRBV4-1 and TRBJ1-5; maybe TRBD1 (6 bases). The CDR3 has 19 amino acids. V lost 3 bases, J lost 0 bases, and 21 bases lay in between. The germline V gene has CDR1 MGHRA and CDR2 YSYEKL. The CDR3 spells CASSQVIRQAVGSNQPQHF. CDR3 nucleotide sequence: TGCGCCAGCAGCCAGGTAATTCGACAGGCCGTAGGTAGCAATCAGCCCCAGCATTTT.

This sequence joins TRBV27 and TRBJ2-7; tentatively, D is TRBD2 (6 bases). Between the trimmed V and J ends, which lost 4 bases and 6 bases, there was a span of 22 bases. The length of the CDR3 is 16 residues. Germline loops: CDR1 MNHEY, CDR2 SMNVEV (reference sequence). CDR3 residues: CASSSSTGELRREQYF. CDR3 nucleotide sequence: TGTGCCAGCAGTTCCAGCACGGGGGAACTTCGGCGCGAGCAGTACTTC.

This chain joins TRBV6-2 or TRBV6-3 and TRBJ2-1; 7 bases fit TRBD2. The junction had 5 bases not matched to a gene; V was cut back by 6 bases and J by 3 bases. In germline, CDR1 is MNHEY, CDR2 SVGEGT. The CDR3 sequence is 14 residues long. The CDR3 reads CASSRAGNYNEQFF. The CDR3 region has the DNA TGTGCCAGCAGCAGAGCGGGGAACTACAATGAGCAGTTCTTC.

About this clonotype itself: The junction differs from germline at one of its ends, possibly a read error. The rearrangement links TRBV7-2 to TRBJ2-5; tentatively, D is TRBD2 (5 bases). This CDR3 region has 14 residues. Germline V gene data show CDR1 as SGHTA and CDR2 as FQGNSA. DNA of the CDR3: TGTGCCAGCAGCTTAGGCGGGCAACAAGAGACCCGGTACTTC. Protein sequence: CASSLGGQQETRYF.

This chain joins TRBV5-1 and TRBJ2-7; TRBD2 might be the D (6 bases). The V end lost 4 bases, the J end lost 0 bases, and 17 bases lay between the germline ends. The CDR3 totals 16 residues. Germline lookup yields CDR1 SGHRS and CDR2 YFSETQ. CDR3: CASSGSAGSSSYEQYF. For the CDR3, the DNA is TGCGCCAGCAGCGGATCAGCGGGTTCGTCCTCCTACGAGCAGTACTTC.

V usage is TRBV19 and J usage is TRBJ2-1; D gene unclear. The V gene's germline CDR1 is LNHDA and CDR2 SQIVND (reference sequence). The CDR3 loop spans 13 amino acids. Trimming pared 6 bases from V and 5 bases from J, leaving 11 bases between. The CDR3: CASSLTINNEQFF. The CDR3 DNA follows: TGTGCCAGTAGCCTGACAATCAACAATGAGCAGTTCTTC.

This clonotype has only a few counts. The chain employs TRBV7-2 and TRBJ1-4; TRBD1 might be the D (5 bases). Germline V gene sequence: CDR1 SGHTA, CDR2 FQGNSA. The CDR3 sequence is 16 residues long. V shed 0 bases and J shed 6 bases, with 14 bases lying between them. The CDR3 spells CASSLATGTDYEKLFF. DNA for the CDR3: TGTGCCAGCAGCTTAGCCACCGGGACTGACTATGAAAAACTGTTTTTT.

This clonotype came up a few times. The chain employs TRBV7-3 and TRBJ2-7; perhaps TRBD2 as D (6 bases). The V end lost 4 bases, the J end lost 4 bases, and 17 bases lay between the germline ends. The CDR3 extends over 15 amino acids. CDR1 and CDR2 (germline): SGHTA, FQGTGA. CDR3 DNA: TGTGCCAGCAGCTCCCTGACCCTTGGACTATACGAGCAGTACTTC. Amino acids: CASSSLTLGLYEQYF.

This clonotype has more than one count but fewer than ten. The chain couples TRBV28 to TRBJ2-7; D is ambiguous. V was shortened by 1 base and J by 5 bases, with 12 bases between the two germline ends. Germline lookup yields CDR1 MDHEN and CDR2 SYDVKM. The CDR3 contains 14 residues. The CDR3, as DNA: TGTGCCAGCAGTTTATTGGCAGGACGCGACGAGCAGTACTTC. This encodes CASSLLAGRDEQYF.

The chain recombines TRBV9 with TRBJ1-1; 7 positions match TRBD1. Germline assignment: CDR1 SGDLS and CDR2 YYNGEE. This CDR3 is built from 13 residues. V lost 3 bases and J lost 5; bases outside the gene matches: 4. The CDR3 loop reads CASSGDSWTEAFF. CDR3 sequence (DNA): TGTGCCAGCAGCGGGGACAGTTGGACTGAAGCTTTCTTT.

In this sample, this clonotype turned up a few times. The chain is built from TRBV7-8 and TRBJ1-2; 10 positions agree with TRBD1. Trimming cost V 4 bases and J 7 bases; bases outside gene matches: 12. Germline-derived CDR1 and CDR2 are SGHVS and FQNEAQ. This CDR3 has 16 residues. The CDR3 region has the DNA TGTGCCAGCAGCTATCCGGGACAGGGGCCCTTTAGTGGCTACACCTTC. Protein sequence: CASSYPGQGPFSGYTF.

This clonotype has only a few counts. The gene calls are TRBV15 and TRBJ2-3; 8 bases agree with TRBD2. Germline values: CDR1 LNHNV, CDR2 YYDKDF (reference sequence). The CDR3 runs 14 residues. Germline trimming cut 8 bases from V and 3 bases from J; bases unmatched to any gene: 7. In nucleotides, the CDR3 is TGTGCCACCCAAGAGCTAGCGGGTACAGATACGCAGTATTTT. It is translated as CATQELAGTDTQYF. Combining the CDR3 with reference TRBV15 and TRBJ2-3 gives the whole variable domain DAMVIQNPRYQVTQFGKPVTLSCSQTLNHNVMYWYQQKSSQAPKLLFHYYDKDFNNEADTPDNFQSRRPNTSFCFLDIRSPGLGDTAMYLCATQELAGTDTQYFGPGTRLTVL.

This clonotype was observed a few times. This chain uses TRBV7-8 with TRBJ2-2, with TRBD1 as a possible D gene (5 bases). Germline-derived CDR1 and CDR2 are SGHVS and FQNEAQ. V was clipped by 5 bases and J by 6 bases, with 10 bases between them. CDR3 size: 13 residues. This CDR3 is CASSARVPGELFF. The CDR3 nucleotides are TGTGCCAGCAGCGCCAGGGTTCCCGGGGAGCTGTTTTTT.

This chain connects TRBV4-1 to TRBJ1-1; D gene ambiguous. V was cut by 4 bases and J by 0 bases, with 12 bases left in between. CDR1 MGHRA and CDR2 YSYEKL come from the germline V gene. The CDR3 consists of 15 residues. The CDR3 region is CASSLRAGLNTEAFF. DNA of the CDR3: TGCGCCAGCAGCCTTAGGGCGGGTCTGAACACTGAAGCTTTCTTT.

The chain combines TRBV9 with TRBJ1-1, with D hard to call. The V end was cut by 3 bases, the J end by 1 base, with 13 bases between. Germline CDR1 is SGDLS and CDR2 is YYNGEE. The CDR3 length is 15 residues. This chain's CDR3 is CASSAPPEGNTEAFF. In DNA, the CDR3 is TGTGCCAGCAGCGCACCCCCGGAGGGGAACACTGAAGCTTTCTTT.